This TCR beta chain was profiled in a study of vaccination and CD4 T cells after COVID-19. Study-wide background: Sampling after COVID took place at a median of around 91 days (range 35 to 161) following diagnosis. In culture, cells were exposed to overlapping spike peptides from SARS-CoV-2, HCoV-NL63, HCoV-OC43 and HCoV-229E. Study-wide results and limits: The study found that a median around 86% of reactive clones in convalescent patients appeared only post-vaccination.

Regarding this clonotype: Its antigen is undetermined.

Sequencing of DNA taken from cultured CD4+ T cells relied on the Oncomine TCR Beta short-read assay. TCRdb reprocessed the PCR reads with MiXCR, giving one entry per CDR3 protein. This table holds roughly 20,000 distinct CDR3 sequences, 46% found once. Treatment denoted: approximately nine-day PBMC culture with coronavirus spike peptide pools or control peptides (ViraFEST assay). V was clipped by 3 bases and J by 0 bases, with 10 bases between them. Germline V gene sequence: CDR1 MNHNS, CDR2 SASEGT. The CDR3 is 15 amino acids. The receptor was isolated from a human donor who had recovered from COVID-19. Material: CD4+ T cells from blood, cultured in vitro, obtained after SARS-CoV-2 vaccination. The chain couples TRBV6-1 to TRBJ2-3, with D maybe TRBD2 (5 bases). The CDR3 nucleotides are TGTGCCAGCAGTGAGAGCGGTACTAGCACAGATACGCAGTATTTT. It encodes CASSESGTSTDTQYF.